Detailed here is one T cell receptor beta chain. This sample is part of a study of cytomegalovirus exposure and HLA in healthy donors. Background on the study: The 120 validation repertoires, a later analysis reported, used the same platform as the 600 to 700 repertoires from the first cohort.

V trimming: 5 bases; J trimming: 2 bases; junction bases outside the gene matches: 4. The germline CDR1 and CDR2 sequences are MNHEY and SVGAGI. The CDR3 is 14 amino acids. Profiled with immunoSEQ multiplex PCR; TCRdb holds only in-frame clones, not every one. The sample has about 65,000 clones; over 85% are singletons. The TCR comes from a man aged 18 to 30 in good health and CMV-seropositive. The chain carries TRBV6-5 and TRBJ1-1; 8 nucleotides align to TRBD1. The sample consisted of PBMCs. The CDR3 sequence is CASSVTGGNTEAFF. CDR3 in DNA: TGTGCCAGCAGTGTCACAGGGGGAAACACTGAAGCTTTCTTT.